This note documents a single T cell receptor (beta chain) sequence. Its target is not known. This entry belongs to a study of T cell responses to AZD1222 COVID-19 vaccine. Study results and limitations: There were repertoire samples only from the period after the peak T cell response. Regions 160-218 and 743-854 dominated among vaccine-associated CD4 TCRs spanning spike. Spike-specific TCR breadth and depth were elevated following two AZD1222 doses.

Using immunoSEQ multiplex PCR, the repertoire was profiled, and TCRdb retains in-frame clones only, with some absent. The sample lists 140,000 or so clones, approximately 91% seen once, with more than 1.5% in the top ten. Germline CDR1 reads SGHRS; CDR2 reads YFSETQ. Trimming pared 0 bases from V and 3 bases from J, leaving 4 bases between. This CDR3 spans 12 amino acids. The receptor was derived from an adult who received the AZD1222 COVID-19 vaccine. The material was peripheral blood, obtained 28 days after the second AZD1222 dose. The chain joins TRBV5-1 to TRBJ2-7; no definite D call. CDR3 amino acids: CASSLDFYEQYF. DNA for the CDR3: TGCGCCAGCAGCTTGGATTTCTACGAGCAGTACTTC. The variable domain in full, with the rest retrieved from reference TRBV5-1 and TRBJ2-7, is KAGVTQTPRYLIKTRGQQVTLSCSPISGHRSVSWYQQTPGQGLQFLFEYFSETQRNKGNFPGRFSGRQFSNSRSEMNVSTLELGDSALYLCASSLDFYEQYFGPGTRLTVT.